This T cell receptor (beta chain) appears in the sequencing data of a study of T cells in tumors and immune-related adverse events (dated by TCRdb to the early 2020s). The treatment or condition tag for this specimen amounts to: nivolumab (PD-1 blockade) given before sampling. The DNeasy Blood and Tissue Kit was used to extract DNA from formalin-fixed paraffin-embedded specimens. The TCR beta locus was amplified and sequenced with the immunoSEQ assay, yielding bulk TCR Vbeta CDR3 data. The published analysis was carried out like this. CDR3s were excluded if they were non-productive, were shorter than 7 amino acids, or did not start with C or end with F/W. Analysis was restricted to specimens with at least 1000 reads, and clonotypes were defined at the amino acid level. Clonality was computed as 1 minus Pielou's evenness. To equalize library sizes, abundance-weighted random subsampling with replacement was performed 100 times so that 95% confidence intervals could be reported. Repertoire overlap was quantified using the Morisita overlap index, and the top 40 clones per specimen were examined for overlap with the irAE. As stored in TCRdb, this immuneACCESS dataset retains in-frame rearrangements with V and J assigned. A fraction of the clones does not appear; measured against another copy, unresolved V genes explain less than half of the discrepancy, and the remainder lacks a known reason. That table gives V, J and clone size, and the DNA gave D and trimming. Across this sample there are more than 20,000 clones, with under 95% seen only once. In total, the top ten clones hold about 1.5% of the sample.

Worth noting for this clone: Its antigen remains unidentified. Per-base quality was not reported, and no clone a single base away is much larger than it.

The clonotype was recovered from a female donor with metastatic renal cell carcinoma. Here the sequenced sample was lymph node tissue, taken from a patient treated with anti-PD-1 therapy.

The sequenced DNA is TGCAGCGTTGATATGTTTACAGAAGCTTTCTTT. Translated, it gives CSVDMFTEAFF. The chain joins TRBV29-1 to TRBJ1-1; no D gene is confidently identified. The CDR3 contains 11 residues, cysteine and phenylalanine counted. Only the CDR3 DNA is retained, 33 bases long and in frame from the first base. The germline V gene supplies CDR1 SQVTM and CDR2 ANQGSEA. V and J are truncated by 3 bases and 8 bases respectively, leaving an intervening sequence of 10 bases.